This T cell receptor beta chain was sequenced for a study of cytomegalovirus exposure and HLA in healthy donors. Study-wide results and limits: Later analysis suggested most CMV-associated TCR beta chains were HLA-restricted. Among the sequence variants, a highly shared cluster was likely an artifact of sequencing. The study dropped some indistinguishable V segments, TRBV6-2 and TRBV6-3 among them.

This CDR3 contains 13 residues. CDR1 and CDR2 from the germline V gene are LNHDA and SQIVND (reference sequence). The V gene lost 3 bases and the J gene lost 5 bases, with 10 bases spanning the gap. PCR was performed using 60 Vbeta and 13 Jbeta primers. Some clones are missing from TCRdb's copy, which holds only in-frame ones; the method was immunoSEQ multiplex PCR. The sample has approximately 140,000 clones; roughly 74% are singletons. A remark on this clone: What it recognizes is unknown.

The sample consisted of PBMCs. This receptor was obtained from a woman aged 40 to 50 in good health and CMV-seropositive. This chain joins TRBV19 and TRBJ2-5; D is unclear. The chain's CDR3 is CASSIPGSETQYF. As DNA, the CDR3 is TGTGCCAGTAGTATCCCGGGTTCGGAGACCCAGTACTTC. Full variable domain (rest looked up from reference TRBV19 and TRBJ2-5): DGGITQSPKYLFRKEGQNVTLSCEQNLNHDAMYWYRQDPGQGLRLIYYSQIVNDFQKGDIAEGYSVSREKKESFPLTVTSAQKNPTAFYLCASSIPGSETQYFGPGTRLLVL.